This is a list of T cell receptor beta chains from one sample in a study of radiotherapy plus CTLA-4 blockade in lung cancer. Generated by immunoSEQ multiplex PCR, the TCRdb table keeps only in-frame clones and is missing some. The sample records some 98,000 clones, around 83% being singletons. This material consisted of peripheral blood, taken from a patient treated with radiotherapy plus ipilimumab. The receptors originated from a human donor with non-small cell lung cancer who had a partial response to radiotherapy plus ipilimumab. Both conserved end residues are part of each CDR3. The D gene is left open where the match is weak. Clone size appears in some rows only: once, few, many, or a class for an expanded clone.

abundance	d_gene	v_gene	j_gene	CDR3aa	CDR3nt
-	-	TRBV5-1	TRBJ2-1	CASSLGGSNDEQFF	TGCGCCAGCAGCTTGGGTGGGAGTAACGATGAGCAGTTCTTC
-	-	TRBV28	TRBJ2-3	CASSLVGGLDTQYF	TGTGCCAGCAGTTTGGTGGGAGGCTTAGATACGCAGTATTTT
-	TRBD1	TRBV5-1	TRBJ1-2	CASRQDRGDYGYTF	TGCGCCAGCAGACAGGACAGGGGGGACTATGGCTACACCTTC
-	-	TRBV19	TRBJ2-1	CASSIEGTSSYNEQFF	TGTGCCAGTAGTATAGAGGGGACAAGCTCCTACAATGAGCAGTTCTTC
-	-	TRBV2	TRBJ2-5	CASREKTQYF	TGTGCCAGCCGGGAGAAGACCCAGTACTTC
-	TRBD1	TRBV19	TRBJ2-7	CASSAKYRGRLSYEQYF	TGTGCCAGTAGTGCTAAATACAGGGGTCGTCTATCCTACGAGCAGTACTTC
few	TRBD2	TRBV19	TRBJ2-1	CASSVQTGRGSPYNEQFF	TGTGCCAGTAGTGTCCAAACCGGGAGGGGTTCCCCCTACAATGAGCAGTTCTTC
-	-	TRBV19	TRBJ1-3	CASSSTDRNTIYF	TGTGCCAGTAGTTCGACTGACCGAAACACCATATATTTT
-	-	TRBV18	TRBJ1-5	CASSTGSNQPQHF	TGTGCCAGCTCGACGGGTAGCAATCAGCCCCAGCATTTT
-	TRBD1	TRBV5-1	TRBJ2-7	CASRTGTGSYEQYF	TGCGCCAGCAGAACCGGGACAGGGTCATACGAGCAGTACTTC
-	TRBD2	TRBV28	TRBJ2-1	CASSLAGGDGFF	TGTGCCAGCAGTTTGGCGGGGGGCGACGGGTTCTTC